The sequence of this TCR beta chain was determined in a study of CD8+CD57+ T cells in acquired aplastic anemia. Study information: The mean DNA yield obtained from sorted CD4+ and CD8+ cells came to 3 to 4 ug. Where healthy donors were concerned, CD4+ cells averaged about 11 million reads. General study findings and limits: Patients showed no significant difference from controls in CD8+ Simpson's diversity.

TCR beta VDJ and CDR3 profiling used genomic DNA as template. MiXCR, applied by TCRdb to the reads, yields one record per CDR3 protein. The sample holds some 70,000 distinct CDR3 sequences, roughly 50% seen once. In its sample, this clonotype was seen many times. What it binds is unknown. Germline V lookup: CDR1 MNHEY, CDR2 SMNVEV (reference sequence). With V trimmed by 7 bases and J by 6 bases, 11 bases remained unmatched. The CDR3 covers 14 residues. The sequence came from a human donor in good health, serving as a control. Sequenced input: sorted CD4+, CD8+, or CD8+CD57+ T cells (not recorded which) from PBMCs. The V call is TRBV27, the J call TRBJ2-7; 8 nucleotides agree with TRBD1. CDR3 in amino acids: CASTSGTGPAEQYF. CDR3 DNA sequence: TGTGCCAGCACGTCCGGGACAGGTCCTGCCGAGCAGTACTTC.